The 25 T cell receptor beta chains given below trace back to one sample, sequenced in a study of T cell responses to AZD1222 COVID-19 vaccine. The protocol was immunoSEQ multiplex PCR, while the TCRdb copy is restricted to in-frame clones and leaves out a portion. Among around 100,000 clones listed, 88% were seen once. This sample comprised peripheral blood, obtained on day 0 of AZD1222 vaccination. The origin of the receptors is an adult in good health.

The chain combines TRBV4-1 with TRBJ1-5; D unresolved. Germline V gives CDR1 MGHRA, CDR2 YSYEKL. Trimming pared 2 bases from V and 2 bases from J, leaving 13 bases between. The CDR3 is made up of 16 amino acids. CDR3 nucleotide sequence: TGCGCCAGCAGCCAAACGGTCCCTTGGGGCAATCAGCCCCAGCATTTT. Amino acids: CASSQTVPWGNQPQHF.

The chain couples TRBV6-4 to TRBJ1-5; D gene ambiguous. Trimming removed 6 bases from V and 4 bases from J, with 10 bases in between. The CDR3 covers 13 residues. Germline CDR1 reads MRHNA; CDR2 reads SNTAGT. The CDR3 reads CASSADGNQPQHF. The CDR3 nucleotides are TGTGCCAGCAGCGCGGACGGTAATCAGCCCCAGCATTTT.

V gene TRBV11-2 combines with J gene TRBJ2-7; possibly TRBD1 for D (6 bases). The CDR3 spans 15 residues. Germline loops: CDR1 SGHAT, CDR2 FQNNGV. Trimming cost V 1 base and J 3 bases, with 13 bases left between them. The CDR3 loop reads CASSLGSTGLYEQYF. CDR3 DNA: TGTGCCAGCAGCTTAGGGAGTACAGGGCTCTACGAGCAGTACTTC.

The chain joins TRBV6-1 to TRBJ2-1, with a tentative D call TRBD1 (6 bases). V gave up 1 base and J gave up 7 bases, with 14 bases separating them. From germline, CDR1 is MNHNS and CDR2 SASEGT. This CDR3 has 15 residues. This CDR3 reads CASSEDLQGLNEQFF. For the CDR3, the DNA is TGTGCCAGCAGTGAAGACCTACAGGGTCTAAATGAGCAGTTCTTC.

This clone has only one observation. The chain joins TRBV6-5 to TRBJ1-3, with 8 bases identical to TRBD1. The V gene end was trimmed by 8 bases and the J gene end by 0 bases; junction bases not matched to a gene: 6. Germline V lookup: CDR1 MNHEY, CDR2 SVGAGI. This CDR3 is built from 15 residues. For the CDR3, the DNA is TGTGCCAGCTGGACAGGGAACTTCTCTGGAAACACCATATATTTT. Translation gives CASWTGNFSGNTIYF.

The chain carries TRBV28 and TRBJ2-3; 7 positions agree with TRBD1. The CDR3 has 13 residues. Losses at the gene ends were 8 bases for V and 3 bases for J; bases not matched to a gene: 5. CDR1 is MDHEN and CDR2 is SYDVKM in the germline V gene. CDR3 loop: CASVDRDTDTQYF. As DNA, the CDR3 is TGTGCCAGCGTAGACAGGGATACAGATACGCAGTATTTT.

V gene TRBV28 combines with J gene TRBJ2-1, with D unresolved. V dropped 5 bases and J dropped 1 base, with 3 bases sitting between them. The CDR3 is 12 residues long. Germline V gives CDR1 MDHEN, CDR2 SYDVKM. CDR3 in DNA: TGTGCCAGCAGTATTTCCTACAATGAGCAGTTCTTC. This codes for CASSISYNEQFF.

This rearrangement joins TRBV19 to TRBJ2-5, with D possibly being TRBD2 (7 bases). This CDR3 comprises 18 residues. V dropped 5 bases and J dropped 4 bases, with 26 bases sitting between them. Germline-derived CDR1 and CDR2 are LNHDA and SQIVND (reference sequence). CDR3 protein: CASSLGPALGGAGETQYF. The CDR3, as DNA: TGTGCCAGTAGTCTCGGCCCAGCGCTGGGGGGGGCCGGAGAGACCCAGTACTTC.

The chain recombines TRBV15 with TRBJ1-2, with D possibly TRBD1 on 6 matching bases. CDR1 is LNHNV and CDR2 is YYDKDF in the germline V gene (reference sequence). Trimming took 5 bases from V and 7 from J, leaving 14 bases between them. This CDR3 has 13 residues. CDR3 loop: CATSLVQGIGYTF. CDR3 sequence (DNA): TGTGCCACCAGCTTGGTCCAGGGGATTGGCTACACCTTC. The full variable domain, its missing parts supplied by reference TRBV15 and TRBJ1-2, is DAMVIQNPRYQVTQFGKPVTLSCSQTLNHNVMYWYQQKSSQAPKLLFHYYDKDFNNEADTPDNFQSRRPNTSFCFLDIRSPGLGDTAMYLCATSLVQGIGYTFGSGTRLTVV.

This chain links TRBV7-2 with TRBJ1-2; tentative D call: TRBD1 (5 bases). This CDR3 is 13 amino acids long. The V end was cut by 3 bases, the J end by 6 bases, with 11 bases between. Germline lookup yields CDR1 SGHTA and CDR2 FQGNSA. CDR3 sequence (DNA): TGTGCCAGCAGCTTTAGACAAGGGGATGGCTACACCTTC. Protein sequence: CASSFRQGDGYTF.

The chain links TRBV3-1 (or the pseudogene TRBV3-2) to TRBJ2-1, with 8 bases lining up with TRBD1. In germline, CDR1 is LGHDT, CDR2 YNNKEL (reference sequence). J gave up 2 bases and V 6 bases, and 6 bases lay outside the gene matches. CDR3 length: 15 amino acids. This chain's CDR3 is CASRVDRGAYNEQFF. The DNA for the CDR3 is TGTGCCAGCAGAGTAGACAGGGGAGCCTACAATGAGCAGTTCTTC.

This chain joins TRBV7-9 and TRBJ2-7; 10 bases agree with TRBD2. CDR1 and CDR2 from the germline V gene are SEHNR and FQNEAQ (reference sequence). After removal of 4 bases from V and 0 bases from J, the junction contained 15 bases not matched to a gene. There are 19 residues in the CDR3. The CDR3 nucleotides read TGTGCCAGCAGCTCGGGTACTCGGCTAGCGGGAGACGCCTCCTACGAGCAGTACTTC. Its protein product is CASSSGTRLAGDASYEQYF.

The chain employs TRBV5-6 and TRBJ2-5, with D unresolved. V gave up 4 bases and J gave up 4 bases, with 11 bases separating them. The germline CDR1 and CDR2 sequences are SGHDT and YYEEEE. The CDR3 sequence is 13 residues long. The CDR3 DNA sequence: TGTGCCAGCAGCGTAACTGGGCCAGAGACCCAGTACTTC. Translation gives CASSVTGPETQYF.

The CDR3 DNA is TGCGCCAGCAGCCACGGGACGCCGAGCTCCTACAATGAGCAGTTCTTC. Translating it yields CASSHGTPSSYNEQFF. The J gene is TRBJ2-1, the V gene TRBV4-3, with D possibly called TRBD1 or TRBD2 (5 bases each). The CDR3 sequence is 16 residues long. In germline, CDR1 is LGHNA, CDR2 YSLEER. V was shortened by 3 bases and J by 0 bases, with 12 bases between the two germline ends.

This chain connects TRBV7-2 to TRBJ2-1; TRBD1 agrees at 9 bases. Germline V gene lookup returns CDR1 SGHTA and CDR2 FQGNSA. This CDR3 is built from 18 residues. V lost 4 bases and J lost 1; bases outside the gene matches: 11. This CDR3 reads CASSSQIFGQGSYNEQFF. The DNA for the CDR3 is TGTGCCAGCAGCTCCCAGATTTTTGGACAGGGGTCCTACAATGAGCAGTTCTTC.

Comment on this clone: This CDR3 is also generated by other DNA sequences in the sample. The V gene is TRBV18, the J gene TRBJ1-6, with 8 bases fitting TRBD1. Germline V gene lookup returns CDR1 KGHSH and CDR2 LQKENI. Germline trimming cut 3 bases from V and 7 bases from J; bases unmatched to any gene: 5. The CDR3 is 15 amino acids. In DNA form, the CDR3 reads TGTGCCAGCTCACCTCCGACAGGGGAAAATTCACCCCTCCACTTT. Amino acids: CASSPPTGENSPLHF. Drawing the rest from reference TRBV18 and TRBJ1-6, the complete variable domain is NAGVMQNPRHLVRRRGQEARLRCSPMKGHSHVYWYRQLPEEGLKFMVYLQKENIIDESGMPKERFSAEFPKEGPSILRIQQVVRGDSAAYFCASSPPTGENSPLHFGNGTRLTVT.

This chain connects TRBV7-9 to TRBJ2-1; TRBD1 aligns across 7 bases. Germline CDR1 reads SEHNR; CDR2 reads FQNEAQ (reference sequence). This CDR3 region has 16 residues. V gave up 5 bases and J gave up 7 bases; unmatched junction bases: 14. For the CDR3, the DNA is TGTGCCAGCAGCACACCTCAATCGACAGGGATAAATGAGCAGTTCTTC. Residues: CASSTPQSTGINEQFF.

The chain combines TRBV9 with TRBJ1-2; 7 bases fit TRBD1. The CDR3 contains 17 residues. CDR1 is SGDLS and CDR2 is YYNGEE in the germline V gene. The V segment lost 0 bases and the J segment 4 bases; nucleotides outside the gene matches: 12. The CDR3 loop reads CASSVVGTAASTYGYTF. The CDR3 DNA reads as TGTGCCAGCAGCGTAGTCGGGACAGCGGCCTCTACCTATGGCTACACCTTC.

The rearrangement joins TRBV9 to TRBJ2-5, with 8 nucleotides matching TRBD2. V shed 5 bases and J 3 bases; nucleotides not matched to a gene: 12. This CDR3 is built from 16 residues. The germline gives CDR1 SGDLS, CDR2 YYNGEE. The CDR3 nucleotides are TGTGCCAGCAGTTCCGGACTAGCTCTCTCGAAAGAGACCCAGTACTTC. It encodes CASSSGLALSKETQYF. Together with reference TRBV9 and TRBJ2-5, the CDR3 gives the full variable domain: DSGVTQTPKHLITATGQRVTLRCSPRSGDLSVYWYQQSLDQGLQFLIQYYNGEERAKGNILERFSAQQFPDLHSELNLSSLELGDSALYFCASSSGLALSKETQYFGPGTRLLVL.

J is TRBJ2-1 and V is TRBV29-1, with D uncertain. This CDR3 is built from 13 residues. CDR1 and CDR2 (germline): SQVTM, ANQGSEA. The V end was cut by 4 bases, the J end by 4 bases, with 11 bases between. The CDR3 nucleotides read TGCAGCGTTGTGGGAATAGCTTACAATGAGCAGTTCTTC. Translation gives CSVVGIAYNEQFF.

This chain joins TRBV9 and TRBJ2-1; perhaps TRBD2 as D (5 bases). V lost 4 bases and J lost 4, with 15 bases in between. Germline lookup yields CDR1 SGDLS and CDR2 YYNGEE. This CDR3 has 15 residues. The CDR3 bases are TGTGCCAGCAGCCCAGAGGGCCTACTATACAATGAGCAGTTCTTC. This gives the protein CASSPEGLLYNEQFF.

V and J are TRBV7-2 and TRBJ2-5, with D perhaps matching TRBD1 (5 bases). Germline loops: CDR1 SGHTA, CDR2 FQGNSA. The V gene lost 5 bases and the J gene lost 2 bases, with 9 bases spanning the gap. The CDR3 runs to 13 residues. The CDR3 here is CASSRDRQETQYF. CDR3 nucleotide sequence: TGTGCCAGCAGCCGTGACAGACAAGAGACCCAGTACTTC. Together with reference TRBV7-2 and TRBJ2-5, the CDR3 gives the full variable domain: GAGVSQSPSNKVTEKGKDVELRCDPISGHTALYWYRQSLGQGLEFLIYFQGNSAPDKSGLPSDRFSAERTGGSVSTLTIQRTQQEDSAVYLCASSRDRQETQYFGPGTRLLVL.

The chain combines TRBV19 with TRBJ2-7; 12 bases align to TRBD2. This CDR3 spans 15 amino acids. The germline V gene has CDR1 LNHDA and CDR2 SQIVND (reference sequence). Germline trimming cut 1 base from V and 8 bases from J; bases unmatched to any gene: 6. CDR3 loop: CASSIVSGLAGQQYF. For the CDR3, the DNA is TGTGCCAGTAGTATAGTCTCGGGACTAGCGGGCCAGCAGTACTTC.

J is TRBJ1-1 and V is TRBV29-1, with a weak D call TRBD1 (6 bases). There are 12 residues in the CDR3. Trimming pared 6 bases from V and 0 bases from J, leaving 8 bases between. Per germline, CDR1 SQVTM and CDR2 ANQGSEA. In DNA form, the CDR3 reads TGCAGCGTAGGGGGTATGAACACTGAAGCTTTCTTT. It is translated as CSVGGMNTEAFF.

The chain has TRBV30 and TRBJ1-3; D gene uncertain. The V gene's germline CDR1 is GTSNPN and CDR2 SVGIG (reference sequence). V was clipped by 0 bases and J by 0 bases, with 6 bases between them. The CDR3 contains 14 residues. This CDR3 reads CAWSVQSSGNTIYF. The CDR3 nucleotides are TGTGCCTGGAGTGTACAGTCCTCTGGAAACACCATATATTTT.